This TCR beta chain was observed in a study of Ad26.COV2.S vaccination and SARS-CoV-2 variants. Study-wide background: Once or twice, 56 days apart, Ad26.COV2.S was delivered intramuscularly.

V shed 2 bases, J shed 8 bases, and the junction held 11 bases outside the gene matches. The germline V gene encodes CDR1 MNHEY and CDR2 SMNVEV (reference sequence). The CDR3 is 16 residues long. With respect to this clone: No antigen is known for it.

TCRdb keeps only in-frame clones here, not all; method: immunoSEQ multiplex PCR. The data hold some 350,000 clones, with about nine tenths observed a single time. Specified treatment: 15 to 20 received Ad26.COV2.S at low or high dose, single or two shots; about five received placebo; per-sample allocation not given. Samples came from day 63 after the first vaccine or placebo injection. A Boston donor was an adult aged 18-55 years. Study-level findings and limits: The authors reported substantial breadth in spike-specific CD8+ and CD4+ T cell responses after vaccination. The analyses of TCR breadth and depth may have understated the size of total T cell responses.

The TCR originated in a person between 18 and 59 years old who received the Ad26.COV2.S COVID-19 vaccine or a placebo. The V gene is TRBV27, the J gene TRBJ2-1; 8 nucleotides agree with TRBD2. Source: peripheral blood, taken in a trial of Ad26.COV2.S vaccine versus placebo. In DNA, the CDR3 is TGTGCCAGCAGTTTAGGGGTCGAGACTAGCGTCTATGAGCAGTTCTTC. This translates into CASSLGVETSVYEQFF.